This T cell receptor (beta chain) was found in a study of T cell repertoires in cytomegalovirus infection (dated by TCRdb to about 2019). Study-level background: Because public TCR beta signatures pointed to carriage of CMV infection together with the matching HLA type, the HLA type of each donor mattered for the analysis.

These reads were obtained on an Illumina HiSeq 1500. Using fastp at Q25 and MiXCR, TCRdb reprocessed the public reads and kept productive beta chains. When rows share a CDR3 protein, they turn into one entry using the most common DNA and genes. This sample gives fewer than 200,000 distinct CDR3 sequences in total; approximately 14% of them show up just once. The ten largest clones capture 25% to 30% of the sample. What the research found in general, with its limitations: In both this cohort and an independent roughly 330-donor cohort, the cumulative frequency of public TCR beta family members distinguished carriers of CMV infection plus the relevant HLA type. The ex vivo response was dominated by HLA-C-restricted CMV-specific TCR beta clonotypes, and the single most frequent clonotype in two of eight donors was supplied by these HLA-C-restricted clonotypes.

This clonotype occurred a few times. The antigen it recognizes is unknown. Per-base quality was not reported, and no clone a single base away is much larger than it. The CDR3 covers 14 residues, taking in both the cysteine and the phenylalanine. CDR3 DNA only is kept here, 42 bases in frame from base 1. The germline ends are 11 bases apart after V is trimmed by 5 bases and J by 3 bases. Via the germline V gene (reference sequence), CDR1 is LNHDA and CDR2 SQIVND. The sequence joins TRBV19 to TRBJ1-5, with the D segment identity uncertain. The sample comprised PBMCs. This sequence was found in a human donor in good health (CMV status not recorded). Some clones in this sample may be carry-over from other donors' samples. The CDR3 protein sequence reads: CASSPGAPNQPQHF. The DNA sequence follows: TGTGCCAGTAGTCCCGGCGCACCCAATCAGCCCCAGCATTTT.